The clone carrying this TCR beta chain has ten or more counts. TCRdb passed the RACE reads through MiXCR, listing each CDR3 protein once. The table has around 350,000 distinct CDR3 sequences, around 5.5% seen once. This entry belongs to a study of human T cells and chemical hapten exposure. The CDR3 is made up of 13 amino acids. The trim removed 6 bases at V and 5 bases at J, leaving 8 bases unmatched. Germline CDR1 is DFQATT and CDR2 is SNEGSKA (reference sequence). Time point specified: pre-sensitization, week 0. Specified treatment: therapeutic diphenylcyclopropenone sensitization with weekly scalp DPC.

This sample comprised whole blood, obtained in connection with sensitization to the hapten diphenylcyclopropenone (DPC). The receptor was derived from a woman in her late teens or twenties with alopecia areata. Some clones in this sample may be carry-over from other donors' samples. V usage is TRBV20-1 and J usage is TRBJ2-7, with 9 bases identical to TRBD2. Written as DNA, the CDR3 is TGCAGTGCCGACAGCGGGGGGAACCACGAGCAGTACTTC. It yields the protein CSADSGGNHEQYF.